These 22 T cell receptor beta chains share one sample of origin, sequenced in a study of metastatic and nonmetastatic thyroid tumors. TCRdb used MiXCR to call clones anew from the PCR reads. The data hold more than 13,000 clones, with around 28% observed a single time. Not a single patient had been given any form of treatment at any point before undergoing thyroid surgery. Sequencing input: tumor tissue. These TCRs come from a male donor with papillary thyroid cancer or a benign thyroid nodule (not recorded which). Some clones in this sample may be carry-over from other donors' samples.

By share, this clone ranks as medium-sized (0.01 to 0.1%). The chain joins TRBV27 to TRBJ2-7; 10 bases are shared with TRBD2. CDR3 size: 15 residues. Trimming took 5 bases from V and 2 from J; bases not matched to a gene: 6. Germline assignment: CDR1 MNHEY and CDR2 SMNVEV (reference sequence). In nucleotides, the CDR3 is TGTGCCAGCAGTATCAGCGGGGGGGCCCCCTACGAGCAGTACTTC. This sequence encodes CASSISGGAPYEQYF.

On this clone: A junction boundary mismatches the germline segment, possibly from a read error. The chain has TRBV6-1 and TRBJ2-6, with D possibly TRBD1 on 6 matching bases. The CDR3 length is 16 residues. The germline CDR1 and CDR2 sequences are MNHNS and SASEGT. The CDR3 bases are TGTGCCAGTTCCCTAACAGGGTGCTCTGGCGCCAACGTCCTGACTTTC. Translated: CASSLTGCSGANVLTF.

CDR3 nucleotide sequence: TGTGCCAGCTCACCCGAACAGGGAGGAGATCCCTACGAGCAGTACTTC. It translates to CASSPEQGGDPYEQYF. The gene calls are TRBV18 and TRBJ2-7, with D perhaps assigned TRBD1 or TRBD2 (6 bases each). The germline V and J ends were trimmed by 3 bases and 2 bases, with 17 bases remaining between them. The CDR3 totals 16 residues. Per germline, CDR1 KGHSH and CDR2 LQKENI.

This clone showed up just a few times. This rearrangement joins TRBV5-1 to TRBJ1-2, with a possible D match to TRBD1 (6 bases). CDR3 length equals 12 residues. V was trimmed by 1 base and J by 6 bases, leaving 7 bases between them. CDR1 and CDR2 from the germline V gene are SGHRS and YFSETQ. CDR3 coding DNA: TGCGCCAGCAGCTTGAGGGGGGATGGCTACACCTTC. Translated: CASSLRGDGYTF.

The rearrangement uses TRBV18 and TRBJ2-7, with D hard to call. Germline lookup yields CDR1 KGHSH and CDR2 LQKENI. V lost 5 bases to trimming and J lost 5 bases, with 13 bases between them. This CDR3 comprises 13 residues. In nucleotides, the CDR3 is TGTGCCAGCTCAATTGGGCGAAATGACGAGCAGTACTTC. Its protein is CASSIGRNDEQYF.

This clone was recorded many times. The genes are TRBV5-1 and TRBJ2-1; TRBD1 matches 7 bases. The CDR3 runs to 14 residues. CDR1 and CDR2 (germline): SGHRS, YFSETQ. V shed 6 bases, J shed 2 bases, and the junction held 5 bases outside the gene matches. CDR3 coding DNA: TGCGCCAGCAATTCAGGGGGTGCCTACAATGAGCAGTTCTTC. Translated, it gives CASNSGGAYNEQFF.

This clone has at least ten counts. The chain has TRBV5-1 and TRBJ1-1, with a tentative D call TRBD1 (5 bases). CDR1 is SGHRS and CDR2 is YFSETQ in the germline V gene. V dropped 4 bases and J dropped 3 bases, with 16 bases sitting between them. There are 15 residues in the CDR3. The CDR3 bases are TGCGCCAGCAGCCTCATCGAGAACAGGTACACTGAAGCTTTCTTT. This codes for CASSLIENRYTEAFF.

The chain has TRBV19 and TRBJ2-7; D tentatively fits TRBD1 or TRBD2 (5 bases each). The CDR3 covers 11 residues. Between the trimmed V and J ends, which lost 8 bases and 11 bases, there was a span of 16 bases. Germline assignment: CDR1 LNHDA and CDR2 SQIVND (reference sequence). In nucleotides, the CDR3 is TGTGCCAGTGGAGGTGGGGGAGAGGAGTACTTC. The encoded protein is CASGGGGEEYF.

The chain combines TRBV2 with TRBJ1-2, with D possibly being TRBD1 (5 bases). Germline values: CDR1 SNHLY, CDR2 FYNNEI. Trimming removed 4 bases at V and 8 bases at J, with 8 bases between. The CDR3 consists of 11 residues. CDR3 DNA sequence: TGTGCCAGCAGTGTAGGGGTGGGCTACACCTTC. It encodes CASSVGVGYTF.

Points on this clone: As the CDR3 is not closed by the conserved phenylalanine or tryptophan, this likely results from a read error. J is TRBJ1-2 and V is TRBV11-1, with 7 bases lining up with TRBD1. Germline values: CDR1 SGHAT, CDR2 FQDESV (reference sequence). Trimming removed 3 bases from V and 7 bases from J; junction bases left unmatched: 17. The CDR3 spans 17 residues. In DNA, the CDR3 is TGTGCCAGCAGCTTGTCTTGGGCGACAGGGAGTGTCTCTGGCTACACCGTC. The encoded protein is CASSLSWATGSVSGYTV.

The chain uses TRBV6-2 or TRBV6-3 and TRBJ2-3; D is unresolved. V shed 5 bases and J shed 8 bases, with 11 bases lying between them. The CDR3 is 12 amino acids. Germline V gives CDR1 MNHEY, CDR2 SVGEGT. In DNA, the CDR3 is TGTGCCAGCAGTGTCGATGCTCTTACGCAGTATTTT. Translating gives CASSVDALTQYF.

This chain joins TRBV28 and TRBJ1-3; TRBD1 aligns across 7 bases. The CDR3 contains 14 residues. The ends lost 6 bases at V and 3 bases at J; junction bases unmatched: 5. Germline CDR1 reads MDHEN; CDR2 reads SYDVKM. The CDR3 coding sequence is TGTGCCAGCAGAGGGGGCGGAGGTGGAAACACCATATATTTT. Protein product: CASRGGGGGNTIYF. The complete variable domain, with remaining parts taken from reference TRBV28 and TRBJ1-3, reads DVKVTQSSRYLVKRTGEKVFLECVQDMDHENMFWYRQDPGLGLRLIYFSYDVKMKEKGDIPEGYSVSREKKERFSLILESASTNQTSMYLCASRGGGGGNTIYFGEGSWLTVV.

The table lists this clone with many counts. V usage is TRBV3-1 and J usage is TRBJ2-5; 7 nucleotides agree with TRBD1. Trimming cost V 3 bases and J 5 bases; bases outside gene matches: 12. This CDR3 is 16 amino acids long. In germline, CDR1 is LGHDT, CDR2 YNNKEL (reference sequence). This CDR3 reads CASSHGDRVPGETQYF. The DNA of the CDR3 is TGTGCCAGCAGCCACGGAGACAGGGTACCGGGCGAGACCCAGTACTTC.

This clone was seen many times. The chain recombines TRBV6-1 with TRBJ1-2; D might be TRBD1 (5 bases). Germline CDR1 MNHNS, CDR2 SASEGT. Trimming pared 6 bases from V and 1 base from J, leaving 15 bases between. The CDR3 length is 15 residues. The CDR3 here is CASRRDSQNNYGYTF. The CDR3 DNA sequence: TGTGCCAGCAGAAGAGACAGTCAGAATAACTATGGCTACACCTTC.

This clone was seen at least ten times. The chain has TRBV6-1 and TRBJ2-1; 8 nucleotides match TRBD1. Germline CDR1 and CDR2: MNHNS and SASEGT. The CDR3 runs to 14 residues. Trimming at V came to 6 bases and at J to 7 bases, leaving 8 bases not matched to a gene. Here the CDR3 reads CASSTGGWGNEQFF. The CDR3 DNA follows: TGTGCCAGCAGCACAGGGGGGTGGGGGAATGAGCAGTTCTTC.

This clone has more than one count but fewer than ten. The J gene is TRBJ1-6, the V gene TRBV6-6, with D unresolved. Deletions cut 0 bases from V and 7 bases from J, with 13 bases between. The CDR3 is 16 amino acids. Germline V gene lookup returns CDR1 MNHNY and CDR2 SVGAGI (reference sequence). The chain's CDR3 is CASSYSIGTLNSPLHF. The CDR3 region has the DNA TGTGCCAGCAGTTACTCGATCGGCACACTGAATTCACCCCTCCACTTT.

This clone appeared a few times. This sequence joins TRBV27 and TRBJ2-1; the match to TRBD2 covers 10 bases. The germline gives CDR1 MNHEY, CDR2 SMNVEV (reference sequence). This CDR3 spans 15 amino acids. V lost 7 bases to trimming and J lost 5 bases; unmatched junction nucleotides: 8. The CDR3 DNA follows: TGTGCCAGCACTCCCGGGACTAGCGTCAACAATGAGCAGTTCTTC. Its translation: CASTPGTSVNNEQFF.

This clone has at least ten counts. V usage is TRBV30 and J usage is TRBJ2-1, with TRBD1 matching 8 bases. The CDR3 loop spans 15 amino acids. V shed 0 bases, J shed 4 bases, and the junction held 5 bases outside the gene matches. Germline CDR1 reads GTSNPN; CDR2 reads SVGIG (reference sequence). The DNA of the CDR3 is TGTGCCTGGAGTGTTTGGGACAGGATATACAATGAGCAGTTCTTC. Residues: CAWSVWDRIYNEQFF.

With respect to this clone: Sequence at one end of the junction differs from germline and may be a read error. The genes are TRBV20-1 and TRBJ2-3; D unresolved. Germline V gives CDR1 DFQATT, CDR2 SNEGSKA (reference sequence). The CDR3 is made up of 15 amino acids. As DNA, the CDR3 is TGCAGTGCTAGAGATCTAGGAGAAGTCACAGATCCGCAGGATTTT. As protein: CSARDLGEVTDPQDF.

This clone was counted ten times or more. The V gene is TRBV20-1, the J gene TRBJ2-4, with TRBD2 matching over 14 bases. V was pared by 6 bases and J by 10 bases, with 14 bases of the junction left unmatched. The CDR3 has 16 amino acids. Germline lookup yields CDR1 DFQATT and CDR2 SNEGSKA (reference sequence). CDR3 protein: CSARTSGGPIGGIQYF. In DNA, the CDR3 is TGCAGTGCGCGGACTAGCGGGGGGCCGATAGGGGGGATTCAGTACTTC.

Ten or more counts support this clone. The chain has TRBV28 and TRBJ2-3; 8 nucleotides agree with TRBD2. There are 15 residues in the CDR3. J gave up 2 bases and V 7 bases, and 8 bases lay outside the gene matches. Germline values: CDR1 MDHEN, CDR2 SYDVKM. CDR3: CASINSGAFTDTQYF. The CDR3 coding sequence is TGTGCCAGCATTAATAGCGGGGCCTTCACAGATACGCAGTATTTT.

This clone came up many times. At one boundary the junction diverges from the germline segment, which might be a read error. Other DNA sequences in the same sample also yield this CDR3. The rearrangement links TRBV7-9 to TRBJ2-1; D gene ambiguous. The CDR3 has 8 amino acids. CDR1 is SEHNR and CDR2 is FQNEAQ in the germline V gene (reference sequence). The CDR3 DNA reads as TGTGCCAGCAGCTTCCGGGTCTTC. It encodes CASSFRVF.